This T cell receptor (beta chain) was sequenced in a study of T cell repertoires in cytomegalovirus infection. The wider study: Both a matching HLA type and CMV infection were indicated by public TCR beta signatures. Findings and caveats of the study: CMV-specific HLA-C-restricted TCR beta clonotypes dominated the ex vivo response.

TCRdb fed the reads into MiXCR, producing one record per CDR3 protein. Of roughly 920,000 distinct CDR3 sequences listed, around 32% were seen once; the top ten hold 11% to 15%. This clonotype was recorded a few times. The antigen is not known. The source was cultured CD8+ T cells from PBMCs, collected from culture after CMV antigen stimulation. The sequence was collected from a human donor in good health (CMV status not recorded). Some clones in this sample may be carry-over from other donors' samples.

CDR3 sequence (DNA): TGTGCCAGCAGTTTACAGGCCTCAACGACCGATTATAATTCACCCCTCCACTTT. Translated, it gives CASSLQASTTDYNSPLHF. The gene calls are TRBV28 and TRBJ1-6; D is ambiguous. In germline, CDR1 is MDHEN, CDR2 SYDVKM. The CDR3 has 18 amino acids. The V gene lost 2 bases and the J gene lost 4 bases, with 18 bases spanning the gap.